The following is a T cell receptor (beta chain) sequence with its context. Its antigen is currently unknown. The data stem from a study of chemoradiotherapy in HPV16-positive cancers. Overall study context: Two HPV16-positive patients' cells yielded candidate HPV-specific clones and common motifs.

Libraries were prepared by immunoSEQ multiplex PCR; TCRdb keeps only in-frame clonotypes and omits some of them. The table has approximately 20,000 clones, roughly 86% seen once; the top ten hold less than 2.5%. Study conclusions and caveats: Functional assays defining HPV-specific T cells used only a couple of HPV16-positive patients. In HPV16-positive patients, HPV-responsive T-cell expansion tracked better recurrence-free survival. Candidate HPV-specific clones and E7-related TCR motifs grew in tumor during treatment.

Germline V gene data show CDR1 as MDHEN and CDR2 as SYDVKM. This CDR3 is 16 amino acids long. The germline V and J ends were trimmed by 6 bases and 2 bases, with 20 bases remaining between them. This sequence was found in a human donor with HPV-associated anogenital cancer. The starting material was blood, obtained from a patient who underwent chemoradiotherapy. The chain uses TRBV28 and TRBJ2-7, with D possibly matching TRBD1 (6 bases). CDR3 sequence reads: CASRSTRGFPTYEQYF. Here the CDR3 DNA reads TGTGCCAGCAGGAGTACGAGGGGGTTCCCCACCTACGAGCAGTACTTC.